The text below deals with one TCR beta chain. Antigen specificity is unknown. The sequenced template was cDNA made from the entire isolated RNA. Sequencing was performed with immunoSEQ multiplex PCR; in TCRdb, only in-frame clones are kept and a portion is missing. The sample lists hundreds of thousands of clones; roughly an eighth were seen once. Per the germline V gene, CDR1 is SGHTA and CDR2 is FQGNSA. There are 17 residues in the CDR3. With 1 base clipped from V and 2 bases from J, the junction kept 9 bases outside the gene matches. CD45RO/CCR7/CD25/CD127/CD95/CD27 separated CD4+ naive, central memory, regulatory and stem cell-like memory cells by sorting. The record originates from a study of beta chain features in type 1 diabetes. General observations from the study: Within the patient group, naive, central memory and Treg TCRB repertoires appeared more similar to each other than within healthy donors. Patients with Type 1 diabetes showed moderately but significantly shorter TCRB CDR3s in all four CD4+ subsets.

Material for sequencing was naive CD4+ T cells from blood. This sequence joins TRBV7-2 and TRBJ2-7, with TRBD2 matching over 9 bases. This sequence was found in a man aged 18 to 30 in good health. This CDR3 reads CASSLVLAGNLPYEQYF. The CDR3 coding sequence is TGTGCCAGCAGCTTAGTACTAGCGGGTAACCTACCCTACGAGCAGTACTTC.